The table lists the clone carrying this T cell receptor beta chain with a few counts. Building the TCR beta libraries relied on iRepertoire HTBI primers, and CDR3 regions underwent Arm-PCR. In the original workflow: Samples collectively showed some 65 TRBV and 14 TRBJ segments. Each CDR3 protein is one row after TCRdb ran MiXCR on the multiplex PCR reads. TCRdb's processing, not the authors' own work, is the source of the V and J calls. This sample has some 450,000 distinct CDR3 sequences, with about 17% found just once. Time point: newly diagnosed GD, antithyroid drugs for less than 3 months. PBMC-derived RNA was used for the TCR library. This sample was included in a study of regulatory T cells in long-lasting Graves disease. The CDR3 extends over 16 amino acids. After removal of 5 bases from V and 5 bases from J, the junction contained 3 bases not matched to a gene. This sample also appeared in a second study, on T cells in Graves' hyperthyroidism and ophthalmopathy.

The rearrangement uses TRBV12-3 or TRBV12-4 and TRBJ2-2; 15 bases map to TRBD2. Sequenced material: peripheral blood mononuclear cells (PBMCs), taken at new diagnosis, from a patient treated with antithyroid drugs. The sequence came from a woman aged 25-40 years with Graves disease. The CDR3 loop is CASSGLAGGPTGELFF. The CDR3 DNA reads TGTGCCAGCAGTGGACTAGCGGGAGGGCCGACCGGGGAGCTGTTTTTT.